The T cell receptor beta chain under discussion was sequenced for a study of PD-1 and CTLA-4 blockade in melanoma (dated by TCRdb to the early 2020s). About the study as a whole: In patients with melanoma, the researchers looked at the effects of CTLA-4 blockade versus PD-1 blockade on the CD8 T cell response that was melanoma-reactive.

The library was built by means of the immunoSEQ multiplex PCR assay. In its TCRdb copy, this immuneACCESS table keeps in-frame sequences only and misses some clones. Where compared with another copy, unresolved V genes explain less than half of these, and the others have no known cause. The sample contains around 29,000 clones, roughly 89% of them found a single time. Over 6.5% of the sample is held by the ten biggest clonotypes. This clone was observed a handful of times. Its antigen is currently not known. No much larger clone is present one base from it, and per-base qualities are unavailable. This receptor was identified in a human donor with melanoma. The sample here was CD8+ T cells from peripheral blood, taken before anti-PD-1 treatment.

The nucleotide sequence is TGCGCCAGCAGCTCCGCTCCACAGACCTATGGCTACACCTTC. This sequence encodes CASSSAPQTYGYTF. The chain is made from TRBV5-1 and TRBJ1-2, with the D gene not confidently named. The CDR3 runs 14 amino acids, cysteine and phenylalanine included. Only CDR3 DNA is held: 42 bases, read in frame from base 1. The V and J ends are trimmed by 3 bases and 4 bases, leaving 13 bases between them. As encoded in the germline V gene, CDR1 is SGHRS while CDR2 is YFSETQ.